This T cell receptor beta chain was documented in a study of blood T cell repertoires in COVID-19. Across the study: COVID-19 samples collected from the United States, Italy and Spain covered acute and convalescent phases. T cells, B-cell-depleted T cells, or PBMCs provided the cDNA or gDNA that served as material.

Participants reported their clinical history, and cohort assignment relied on those reports. Per the authors' pipeline: How many nucleated cells were present was estimated from reference gene primer amplification. Clones were sequenced by immunoSEQ multiplex PCR, and TCRdb holds only the in-frame ones, with some missing. D and trimming come from the DNA, and the V and J calls and clone size come from that table. The table includes about 280,000 clones, about four fifths detected once. This clone was detected only a few times. This CDR3 contains 13 residues. V was clipped by 2 bases and J by 14 bases, with 13 bases between them. Germline V gene lookup returns CDR1 MNHNS and CDR2 SASEGT.

This TCR was sampled from a man aged 40-49 years who had been exposed to COVID-19. V gene TRBV6-1 combines with J gene TRBJ1-6, with D perhaps matching TRBD1 (5 bases). Sample: PBMCs or T cells enriched from blood (not recorded which). This chain's CDR3 is CASSELLGEALHF. DNA for the CDR3: TGTGCCAGCAGTGAATTATTAGGGGAGGCCCTCCACTTT.